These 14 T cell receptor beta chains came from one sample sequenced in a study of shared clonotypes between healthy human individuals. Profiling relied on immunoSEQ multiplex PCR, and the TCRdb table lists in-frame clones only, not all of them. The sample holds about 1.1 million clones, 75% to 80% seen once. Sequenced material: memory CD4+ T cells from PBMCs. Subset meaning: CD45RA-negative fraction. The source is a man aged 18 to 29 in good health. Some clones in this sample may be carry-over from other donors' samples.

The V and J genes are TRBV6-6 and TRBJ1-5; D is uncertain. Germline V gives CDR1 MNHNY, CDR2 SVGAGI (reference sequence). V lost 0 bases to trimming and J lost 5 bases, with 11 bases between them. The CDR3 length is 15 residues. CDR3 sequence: CASSYSRVLDQPQHF. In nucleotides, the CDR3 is TGTGCCAGCAGTTACTCTCGGGTTTTGGATCAGCCCCAGCATTTT.

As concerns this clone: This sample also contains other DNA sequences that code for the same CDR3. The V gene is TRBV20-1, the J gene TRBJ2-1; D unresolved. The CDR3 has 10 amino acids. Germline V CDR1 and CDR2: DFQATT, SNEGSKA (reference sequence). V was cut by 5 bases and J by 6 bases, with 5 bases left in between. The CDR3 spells CSAPFNEQFF. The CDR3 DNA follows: TGCAGTGCTCCTTTCAATGAGCAGTTCTTC.

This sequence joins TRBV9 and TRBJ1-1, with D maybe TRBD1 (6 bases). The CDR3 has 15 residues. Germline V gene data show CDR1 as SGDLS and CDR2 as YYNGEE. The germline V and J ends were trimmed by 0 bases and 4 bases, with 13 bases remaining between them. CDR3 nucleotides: TGTGCCAGCAGCGTAGATGTAGGAGGGGGCACTGAAGCTTTCTTT. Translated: CASSVDVGGGTEAFF.

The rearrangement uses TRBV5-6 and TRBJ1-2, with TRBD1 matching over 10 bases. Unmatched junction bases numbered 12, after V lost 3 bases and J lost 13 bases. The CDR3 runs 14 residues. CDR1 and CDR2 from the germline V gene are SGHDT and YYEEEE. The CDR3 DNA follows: TGTGCCAGCAGCTCCCCCGGGACAGGGGCCCTCCCCACCTTC. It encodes CASSSPGTGALPTF.

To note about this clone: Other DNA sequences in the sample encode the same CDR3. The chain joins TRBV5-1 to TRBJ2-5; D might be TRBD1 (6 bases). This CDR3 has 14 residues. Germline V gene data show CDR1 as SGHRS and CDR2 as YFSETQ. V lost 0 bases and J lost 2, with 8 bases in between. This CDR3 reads CASSLGGQQETQYF. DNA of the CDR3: TGCGCCAGCAGCTTGGGTGGACAGCAAGAGACCCAGTACTTC.

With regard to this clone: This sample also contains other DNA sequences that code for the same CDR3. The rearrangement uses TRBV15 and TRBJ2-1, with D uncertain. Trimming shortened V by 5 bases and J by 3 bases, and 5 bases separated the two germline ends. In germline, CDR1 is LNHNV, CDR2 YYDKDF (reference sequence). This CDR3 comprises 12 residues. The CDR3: CATSRGYNEQFF. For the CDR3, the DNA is TGTGCCACCAGCCGCGGCTACAATGAGCAGTTCTTC.

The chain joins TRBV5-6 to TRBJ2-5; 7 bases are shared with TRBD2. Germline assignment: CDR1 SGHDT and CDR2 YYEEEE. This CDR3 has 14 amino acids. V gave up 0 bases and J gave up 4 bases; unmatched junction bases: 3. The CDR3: CASSLVWGGETQYF. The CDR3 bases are TGTGCCAGCAGCTTGGTATGGGGGGGAGAGACCCAGTACTTC. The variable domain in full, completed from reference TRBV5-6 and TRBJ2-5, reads DAGVTQSPTHLIKTRGQQVTLRCSPKSGHDTVSWYQQALGQGPQFIFQYYEEEERQRGNFPDRFSGHQFPNYSSELNVNALLLGDSALYLCASSLVWGGETQYFGPGTRLLVL.

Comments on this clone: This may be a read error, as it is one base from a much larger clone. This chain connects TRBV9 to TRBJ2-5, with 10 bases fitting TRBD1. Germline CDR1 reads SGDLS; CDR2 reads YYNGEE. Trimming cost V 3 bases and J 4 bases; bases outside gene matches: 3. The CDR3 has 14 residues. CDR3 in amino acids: CASSAGTGVETQYF. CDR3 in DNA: TGTGCCAGCAGCGCCGGGACAGGGGTAGAGACCCAGTACTTC.

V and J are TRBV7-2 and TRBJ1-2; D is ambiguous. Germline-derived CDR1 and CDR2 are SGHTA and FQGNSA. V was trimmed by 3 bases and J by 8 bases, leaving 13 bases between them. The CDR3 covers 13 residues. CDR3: CASSFERGGGYTF. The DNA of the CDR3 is TGTGCCAGCAGCTTCGAGCGGGGAGGGGGCTACACCTTC.

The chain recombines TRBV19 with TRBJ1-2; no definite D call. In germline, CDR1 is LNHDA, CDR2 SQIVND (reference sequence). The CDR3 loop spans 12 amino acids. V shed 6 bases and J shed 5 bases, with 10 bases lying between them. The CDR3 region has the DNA TGTGCCAGTAGCCAAATCGGTTATGGCTACACCTTC. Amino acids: CASSQIGYGYTF.

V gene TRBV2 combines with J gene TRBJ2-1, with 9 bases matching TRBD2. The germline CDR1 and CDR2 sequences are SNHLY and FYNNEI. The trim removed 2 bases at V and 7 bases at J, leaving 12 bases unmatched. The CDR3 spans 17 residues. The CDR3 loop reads CASSERGREGHQNEQFF. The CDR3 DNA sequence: TGTGCCAGCAGTGAAAGGGGGCGGGAGGGTCATCAGAATGAGCAGTTCTTC. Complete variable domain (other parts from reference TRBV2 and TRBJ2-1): EPEVTQTPSHQVTQMGQEVILRCVPISNHLYFYWYRQILGQKVEFLVSFYNNEISEKSEIFDDQFSVERPDGSNFTLKIRSTKLEDSAMYFCASSERGREGHQNEQFFGPGTRLTVL.

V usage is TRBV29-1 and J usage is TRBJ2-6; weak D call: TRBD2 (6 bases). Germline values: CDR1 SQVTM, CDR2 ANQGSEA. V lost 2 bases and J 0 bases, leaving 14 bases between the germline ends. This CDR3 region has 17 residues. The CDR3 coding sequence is TGCAGCGTTGAAAGGCGGGGTTTGGGCTCTGGGGCCAACGTCCTGACTTTC. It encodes CSVERRGLGSGANVLTF.

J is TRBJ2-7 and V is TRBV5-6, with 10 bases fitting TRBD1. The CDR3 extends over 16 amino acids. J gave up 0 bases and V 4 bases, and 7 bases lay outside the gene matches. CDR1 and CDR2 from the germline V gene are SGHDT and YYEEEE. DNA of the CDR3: TGTGCCAGCAGCCCCCGGGACAGGGGCGGCTCCTACGAGCAGTACTTC. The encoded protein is CASSPRDRGGSYEQYF. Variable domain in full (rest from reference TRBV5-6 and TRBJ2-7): DAGVTQSPTHLIKTRGQQVTLRCSPKSGHDTVSWYQQALGQGPQFIFQYYEEEERQRGNFPDRFSGHQFPNYSSELNVNALLLGDSALYLCASSPRDRGGSYEQYFGPGTRLTVT.

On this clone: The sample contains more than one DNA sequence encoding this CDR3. The CDR3 coding sequence is TGTGCCACCAGCAGAGATAGCGGCTACGAGCAGTACTTC. Translated, it gives CATSRDSGYEQYF. The V gene is TRBV15, the J gene TRBJ2-7; D perhaps matches TRBD2 (6 bases). With 0 bases removed from V and 3 bases from J, the gap between germline ends came to 6 bases. This CDR3 has 13 residues. Germline CDR1 LNHNV, CDR2 YYDKDF (reference sequence).